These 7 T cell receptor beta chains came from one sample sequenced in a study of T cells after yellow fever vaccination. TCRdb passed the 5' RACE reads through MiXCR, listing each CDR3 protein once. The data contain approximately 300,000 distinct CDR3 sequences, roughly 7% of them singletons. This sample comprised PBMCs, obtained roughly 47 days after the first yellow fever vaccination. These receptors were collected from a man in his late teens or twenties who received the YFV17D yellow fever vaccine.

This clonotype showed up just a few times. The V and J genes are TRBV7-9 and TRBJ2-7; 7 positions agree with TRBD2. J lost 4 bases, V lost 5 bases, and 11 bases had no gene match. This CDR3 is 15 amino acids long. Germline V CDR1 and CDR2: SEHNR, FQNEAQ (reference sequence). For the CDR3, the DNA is TGTGCCAGCAGCCGTGGGAGGGGAAGTAGTTACGAGCAGTACTTC. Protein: CASSRGRGSSYEQYF.

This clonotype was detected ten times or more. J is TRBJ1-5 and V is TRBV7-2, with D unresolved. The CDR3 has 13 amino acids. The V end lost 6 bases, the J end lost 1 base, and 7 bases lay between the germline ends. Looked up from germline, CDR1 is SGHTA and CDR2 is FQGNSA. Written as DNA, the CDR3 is TGTGCCAGCAGTCGTGACAGCAATCAGCCCCAGCATTTT. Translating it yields CASSRDSNQPQHF.

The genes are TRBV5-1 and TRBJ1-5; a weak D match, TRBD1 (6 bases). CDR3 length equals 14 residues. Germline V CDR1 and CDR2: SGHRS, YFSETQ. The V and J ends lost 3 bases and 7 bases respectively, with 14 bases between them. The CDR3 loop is CASSSGQYGQPQHF. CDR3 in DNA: TGCGCCAGCAGCTCCGGACAGTACGGACAGCCCCAGCATTTT.

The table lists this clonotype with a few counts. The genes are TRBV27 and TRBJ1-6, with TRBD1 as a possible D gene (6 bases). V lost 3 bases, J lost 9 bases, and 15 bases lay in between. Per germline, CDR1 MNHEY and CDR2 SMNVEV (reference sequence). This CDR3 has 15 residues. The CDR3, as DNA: TGTGCCAGCAGTTTTGGAGGGGGTATCGGTTCACCCCTCCACTTT. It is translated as CASSFGGGIGSPLHF.

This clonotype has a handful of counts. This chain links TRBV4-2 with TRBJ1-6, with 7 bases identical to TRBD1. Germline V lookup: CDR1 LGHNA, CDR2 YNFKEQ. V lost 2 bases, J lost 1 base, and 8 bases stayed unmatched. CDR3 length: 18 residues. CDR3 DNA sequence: TGTGCCAGCAGCCAATTCCAGGGGGATGGATCCTATAATTCACCCCTCCACTTT. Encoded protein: CASSQFQGDGSYNSPLHF.

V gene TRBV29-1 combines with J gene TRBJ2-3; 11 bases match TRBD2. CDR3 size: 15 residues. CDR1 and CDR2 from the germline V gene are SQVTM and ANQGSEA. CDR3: CTSAPSGGYTDTQYF. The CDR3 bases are TGCACCTCTGCTCCTAGCGGGGGGTACACAGATACGCAGTATTTT.

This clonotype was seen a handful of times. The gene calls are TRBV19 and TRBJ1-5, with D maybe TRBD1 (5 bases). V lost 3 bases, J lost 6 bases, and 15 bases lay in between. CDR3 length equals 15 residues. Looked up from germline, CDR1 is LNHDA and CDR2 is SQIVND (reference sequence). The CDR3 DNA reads TGTGCCAGTAGTATTAAGGTGGGGGGTAGTCAGCCCCAGCATTTT. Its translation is CASSIKVGGSQPQHF.